A selection of T cell receptor beta chains follows, all from one sample in a study of blood T cell repertoires in COVID-19. Data came from immunoSEQ multiplex PCR; TCRdb stores just in-frame clones and leaves some out. There are around 200,000 clones in the sample; roughly 86% occur only once, and 3% to 4% lies in the top ten. Sequenced input: peripheral blood. These receptors originate from a man between 65 and 85 years old with acute or convalescent COVID-19. CDR3s include the opening cysteine and the closing phenylalanine or tryptophan. D genes are given only for firm matches. Rows may omit the clone size; those that give it use once, few, many or a size class.

>TRBD1|TRBJ2-7|TRBV11-2|NA
CASSFTGQAFYEQYF
TGTGCCAGCAGCTTTACGGGACAGGCTTTCTACGAGCAGTACTTC
>NA|TRBJ1-4|TRBV6-1|NA
CASSAPGAGGDEKLFF
TGTGCCAGCAGTGCCCCAGGGGCGGGGGGAGATGAAAAACTGTTTTTT
>TRBD2|TRBJ2-7|TRBV9|NA
CASSPSTGGDLYEQYF
TGTGCCAGCAGCCCCTCCACTGGGGGGGACCTCTACGAGCAGTACTTC
>TRBD1|TRBJ1-3|TRBV5-4|few
CASSLEAGGAGGGNTIYF
TGTGCCAGCAGCTTGGAGGCAGGGGGCGCCGGCGGAGGAAACACCATATATTTT
>NA|TRBJ2-7|TRBV24-1|NA
CATSGGDIYEQYF
TGTGCCACCAGTGGAGGCGATATCTACGAGCAGTACTTC
>NA|TRBJ2-2|TRBV5-1|NA
CASSPRPSGTGELFF
TGCGCCAGCAGCCCGAGGCCTTCGGGGACCGGGGAGCTGTTTTTT
>TRBD2|TRBJ2-5|TRBV15|NA
CATSRGPSGGKETQYF
TGTGCCACCAGCAGAGGGCCCAGCGGGGGAAAAGAGACCCAGTACTTC
>TRBD1|TRBJ2-7|TRBV7-9|NA
CASSYAGTGSHEQYF
TGTGCCAGCAGCTATGCCGGGACAGGGAGCCACGAGCAGTACTTC
>NA|TRBJ2-3|TRBV9|NA
CASSPRRRGGTDTQYF
TGTGCCAGCAGCCCTCGACGGAGAGGTGGCACAGATACGCAGTATTTT
>NA|TRBJ2-6|TRBV3-1/TRBV3-2|few
CASSLGYGSGANVLTF
TGTGCCAGCAGCCTCGGGTATGGCTCTGGGGCCAACGTCCTGACTTTC
>TRBD1|TRBJ1-4|TRBV6-2/TRBV6-3|NA
CASSYSRTGYEKLFF
TGTGCCAGCAGTTACTCGAGGACAGGGTACGAAAAACTGTTTTTT
>TRBD2|TRBJ2-4|TRBV6-9|NA
CARTLAGDVVAKNIQYF
TGTGCCAGAACACTAGCGGGAGATGTTGTGGCCAAAAACATTCAGTACTTC
>NA|TRBJ2-7|TRBV27|NA
CASSFGAFYEQYF
TGTGCCAGCAGTTTTGGAGCCTTCTACGAGCAGTACTTC
>TRBD1|TRBJ2-5|TRBV5-1|NA
CASSSGQGRGEETQYF
TGCGCCAGCAGCTCCGGACAGGGGCGGGGAGAAGAGACCCAGTACTTC
>TRBD2|TRBJ2-7|TRBV9|NA
CASSSRTSGIEQYF
TGTGCCAGCAGCTCACGTACTAGCGGTATAGAGCAGTACTTC
>NA|TRBJ2-7|TRBV6-6|NA
CASSNSGMHEQYF
TGTGCCAGCAGCAACTCGGGGATGCACGAGCAGTACTTC
>NA|TRBJ2-3|TRBV5-1|few
CASSLGAAQTDTQYF
TGCGCCAGCAGCTTGGGGGCAGCCCAGACAGATACGCAGTATTTT
>NA|TRBJ1-5|TRBV9|NA
CASSVNPQGGQPQHF
TGTGCCAGCAGCGTAAATCCCCAGGGTGGTCAGCCCCAGCATTTT
>TRBD1|TRBJ2-7|TRBV2|NA
CASTQIAPRDRGNEQYF
TGTGCCAGCACTCAGATTGCTCCCCGGGACAGGGGAAACGAGCAGTACTTC
>NA|TRBJ1-4|TRBV5-1|NA
CASRLQPGTNEKLFF
TGCGCCAGCAGGCTACAACCGGGGACTAATGAAAAACTGTTTTTT
>NA|TRBJ1-5|TRBV28|NA
CASIPSLGNQPQHF
TGTGCCAGCATTCCGAGCCTGGGCAATCAGCCCCAGCATTTT
>TRBD1|TRBJ1-2|TRBV27|NA
CASSLSGQGAIGYTF
TGTGCCAGCAGCCTCTCGGGACAGGGGGCGATAGGCTACACCTTC
>TRBD1|TRBJ2-5|TRBV7-3|NA
CASSRGQQETQYF
TGTGCCAGCAGCCGGGGACAGCAAGAGACCCAGTACTTC
>TRBD1|TRBJ2-5|TRBV6-2/TRBV6-3|many
CASSYRPARGIETQYF
TGTGCCAGCAGTTACCGCCCGGCCAGGGGGATCGAGACCCAGTACTTC
>NA|TRBJ2-7|TRBV6-4|NA
CASLTRYEQYF
TGTGCCAGCCTGACTCGCTACGAGCAGTACTTC
>NA|TRBJ2-7|TRBV19|NA
CASSIVGVGEQYF
TGTGCCAGTAGTATAGTAGGGGTTGGCGAGCAGTACTTC
>NA|TRBJ2-7|TRBV28|few
CASGLGMEYGLSYEQYF
TGTGCCAGCGGGCTGGGTATGGAATACGGACTCTCCTACGAGCAGTACTTC
>TRBD1|TRBJ1-6|TRBV28|NA
CASSSPLGTGGQNSPLHF
TGTGCCAGCAGTTCCCCCTTGGGGACAGGGGGCCAAAATTCACCCCTCCACTTT
>NA|TRBJ1-5|TRBV7-2|few
CASSLLGASSNQPQHF
TGTGCCAGCAGCTTATTGGGGGCCTCGAGCAATCAGCCCCAGCATTTT
>NA|TRBJ1-1|TRBV7-9|few
CASSRGGVNTEAFF
TGTGCCAGCAGCCGGGGTGGAGTTAACACTGAAGCTTTCTTT
>NA|TRBJ2-7|TRBV29-1|NA
CSVESGTSYEQYF
TGCAGCGTTGAATCAGGGACTTCCTACGAGCAGTACTTC
>NA|TRBJ2-5|TRBV6-5|NA
CASSSGGSGETQYF
TGTGCCAGCAGCTCAGGGGGGTCCGGGGAGACCCAGTACTTC
>NA|TRBJ2-1|TRBV7-8|once
CASSLAGRWGTYNEQFF
TGTGCCAGCAGCTTAGCGGGGAGATGGGGGACTTACAATGAGCAGTTCTTC
>NA|TRBJ2-3|TRBV4-3|NA
CASSRTDSPDTQYF
TGCGCCAGCAGCCGGACCGACAGTCCAGATACGCAGTATTTT
>TRBD1|TRBJ1-4|TRBV9|NA
CASSVGQGTNEKLFF
TGTGCCAGCAGCGTAGGACAGGGTACTAATGAAAAACTGTTTTTT
>TRBD1|TRBJ1-2|TRBV6-5|NA
CASRRAGGAGYGYTF
TGTGCCAGCAGGCGTGCAGGGGGCGCTGGCTATGGCTACACCTTC
>NA|TRBJ2-1|TRBV12-3/TRBV12-4|NA
CASLGAPYNEQFF
TGTGCCAGCCTGGGAGCCCCCTACAATGAGCAGTTCTTC
>NA|TRBJ2-5|TRBV19|NA
CASSIDRETQYF
TGTGCCAGTAGTATAGATCGAGAGACCCAGTACTTC
>TRBD1|TRBJ1-1|TRBV7-9|few
CASSLRQGLYTEAFF
TGTGCCAGCAGCCTGCGACAGGGACTCTACACTGAAGCTTTCTTT
>NA|TRBJ2-7|TRBV7-3|NA
CASSLMGPSYEQYF
TGTGCCAGCAGCTTAATGGGCCCTTCCTACGAGCAGTACTTC
>TRBD2|TRBJ2-1|TRBV9|once
CASSFGLAGDEQFF
TGTGCCAGCAGCTTCGGACTAGCGGGAGATGAGCAGTTCTTC
>TRBD1|TRBJ1-3|TRBV28|NA
CASSLPGQGERDTIYF
TGTGCCAGCAGTTTGCCGGGACAGGGTGAAAGGGACACCATATATTTT
>TRBD1|TRBJ1-1|TRBV28|NA
CATPPAGGKDRDKAFF
TGTGCCACCCCCCCAGCGGGCGGGAAGGACAGGGACAAAGCTTTCTTT
>NA|TRBJ1-2|TRBV28|NA
CASSTGSANYGYTF
TGTGCCAGCAGTACAGGATCAGCTAACTATGGCTACACCTTC
>TRBD1|TRBJ2-7|TRBV15|once
CATSQGQGVDEQYF
TGTGCCACCAGCCAGGGACAGGGCGTAGACGAGCAGTACTTC
>NA|TRBJ2-7|TRBV6-5|NA
CASSFAGTTYEQYF
TGTGCCAGCAGTTTCGCGGGGACGACCTACGAGCAGTACTTC
>NA|TRBJ1-1|TRBV27|few
CASNPVKGVMNTEAFF
TGTGCCAGCAATCCGGTGAAGGGAGTAATGAACACTGAAGCTTTCTTT
>NA|TRBJ2-1|TRBV7-9|once
CASSLGGIEQFF
TGTGCCAGCAGCCTCGGAGGTATTGAGCAGTTCTTC
>NA|TRBJ2-7|TRBV7-9|NA
CASSLGQVWEQYF
TGTGCCAGCAGCTTAGGTCAGGTCTGGGAGCAGTACTTC
>NA|TRBJ1-3|TRBV6-5|NA
CASSTYPGVGNTIYF
TGTGCCAGCAGCACTTACCCAGGGGTCGGAAACACCATATATTTT
>NA|TRBJ1-1|TRBV7-9|once
CASSLMPTTEAFF
TGTGCCAGCAGCTTAATGCCGACTACTGAAGCTTTCTTT
>TRBD2|TRBJ2-7|TRBV9|once
CASSKGLTYEQYF
TGTGCCAGCAGCAAGGGACTAACCTACGAGCAGTACTTC